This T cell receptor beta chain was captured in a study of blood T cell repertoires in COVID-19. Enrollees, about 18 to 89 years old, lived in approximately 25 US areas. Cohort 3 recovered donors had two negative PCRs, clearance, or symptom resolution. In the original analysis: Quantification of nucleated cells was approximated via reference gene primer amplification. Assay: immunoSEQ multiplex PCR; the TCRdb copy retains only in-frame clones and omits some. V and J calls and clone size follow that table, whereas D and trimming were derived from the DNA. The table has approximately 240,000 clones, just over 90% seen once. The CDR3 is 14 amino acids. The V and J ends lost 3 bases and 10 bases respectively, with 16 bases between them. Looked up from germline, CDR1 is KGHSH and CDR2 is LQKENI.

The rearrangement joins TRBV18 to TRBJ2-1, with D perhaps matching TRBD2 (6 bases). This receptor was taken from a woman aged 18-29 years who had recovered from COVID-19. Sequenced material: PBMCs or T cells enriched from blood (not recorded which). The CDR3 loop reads CASSPLGTAREQFF. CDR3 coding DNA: TGTGCCAGCTCACCTCTAGGGACTGCCAGGGAGCAGTTCTTC.